This T cell receptor beta chain was recorded in a study of metastatic and nonmetastatic thyroid tumors. Looking at the study overall: Malignant and benign thyroid patients had repertoires compared in peripheral blood and tumor or nodule tissue.

With MiXCR, TCRdb reprocessed the PCR reads. The sample yields 30,000 to 35,000 clones, 17% seen once. Trimming shortened V by 3 bases and J by 3 bases, and 10 bases separated the two germline ends. Germline V gives CDR1 KGHDR, CDR2 SFDVKD. The CDR3 is 15 amino acids. Sample share makes this clone medium-sized (0.01 to 0.1%). Before thyroid surgery, none of the patients had received any treatment. The clonotype comes from a female donor with papillary thyroid cancer or a benign thyroid nodule (not recorded which). Some clones in this sample may be carry-over from other donors' samples. The specimen was blood. The chain uses TRBV24-1 and TRBJ2-2; TRBD2 might be the D (5 bases). The CDR3 spells CATSDGLRDTGELFF. The CDR3, as DNA: TGTGCCACCAGTGATGGACTCCGGGACACCGGGGAGCTGTTTTTT.